These T cell receptor beta chains were read from a single sample in a study of T cells after yellow fever vaccination. MiXCR, run by TCRdb on the 5' RACE reads, gives a single entry per CDR3 protein. The table shows around 320,000 distinct CDR3 sequences, with roughly 9% occurring only once. Sequenced here: CD4+ T cells sorted from PBMCs, sampled 5 days after the yellow fever booster vaccination. Receptors originate from a man aged 18 to 35 who received the YFV17D yellow fever vaccine. Both conserved end residues are part of each CDR3. A D gene is named only where the DNA matches it firmly. Clone size is not always given. Where it is, it says once, few, many or a class for expanded clones.

>.|TRBV2|.|TRBJ2-5
CASRLIRETQYF
TGTGCCAGCAGGCTCATCAGGGAGACCCAGTACTTC
>.|TRBV2|.|TRBJ1-4
CASSEGRTNEKLFF
TGTGCCAGCAGTGAAGGCCGGACAAATGAAAAACTGTTTTTT
>many|TRBV7-2|.|TRBJ1-6
CASSLFPRDSPLHF
TGTGCCAGCAGCTTATTCCCCAGGGACTCACCCCTCCACTTT
>many|TRBV12-3/TRBV12-4|.|TRBJ1-1
CASIQGWGPTEAFF
TGTGCCAGCATTCAGGGATGGGGACCAACTGAAGCTTTCTTT
>few|TRBV20-1|TRBD2|TRBJ2-3
CSASQAGGYTDTQYF
TGCAGTGCTAGTCAAGCGGGGGGCTACACAGATACGCAGTATTTT
>few|TRBV2|TRBD1|TRBJ2-5
CASDLGQGETQYF
TGTGCCAGCGATCTCGGACAGGGGGAGACCCAGTACTTC
>many|TRBV12-3/TRBV12-4|TRBD1|TRBJ2-5
CASSLVWTGGGETQYF
TGTGCCAGCAGTTTAGTATGGACAGGGGGCGGAGAGACCCAGTACTTC
>few|TRBV6-5|.|TRBJ2-3
CASSYQPGLSTDTQYF
TGTGCCAGCAGTTACCAACCGGGACTTAGCACAGATACGCAGTATTTT
>.|TRBV12-3/TRBV12-4|TRBD2|TRBJ2-2
CASSFWAQAGGPTGELFF
TGTGCCAGCAGTTTTTGGGCACAAGCGGGGGGGCCGACCGGGGAGCTGTTTTTT
>few|TRBV5-1|.|TRBJ1-4
CASSLASTSEKLFF
TGCGCCAGCAGCTTGGCCTCGACCTCTGAAAAACTGTTTTTT
>many|TRBV2|.|TRBJ2-5
CASSRSAGETQYF
TGTGCCAGCAGTAGGTCCGCTGGGGAGACCCAGTACTTC
>few|TRBV7-2|TRBD2|TRBJ2-6
CASSKSLAGSSGANVLTF
TGTGCCAGCAGCAAATCACTAGCGGGGAGCTCTGGGGCCAACGTCCTGACTTTC
>few|TRBV15|TRBD1|TRBJ1-6
CATSTDWTGYDNSPLHF
TGTGCCACCAGCACCGACTGGACAGGTTACGATAATTCACCCCTCCACTTT
>.|TRBV7-3|TRBD2|TRBJ2-1
CASSPSGGSPDEQFF
TGTGCCAGCAGCCCTAGCGGGGGGTCACCGGATGAGCAGTTCTTC
>.|TRBV7-2|.|TRBJ2-2
CASSLAGTLTGELFF
TGTGCCAGCAGCTTAGCCGGGACACTCACCGGGGAGCTGTTTTTT
>many|TRBV7-9|.|TRBJ2-7
CASSPDSRGRSYEQYF
TGTGCCAGCAGTCCCGACAGCCGGGGCCGTTCCTACGAGCAGTACTTC
>.|TRBV5-1|.|TRBJ1-2
CASSSTLQGIDGYTF
TGCGCCAGCAGCTCCACCCTACAGGGTATAGACGGCTACACCTTC
>.|TRBV7-2|.|TRBJ1-5
CASSLSRGSGQPQHF
TGTGCCAGCAGCCTATCTAGGGGGTCAGGCCAGCCCCAGCATTTT
>many|TRBV28|.|TRBJ2-5
CASSGRGAAQETQYF
TGTGCCAGCAGTGGGCGAGGGGCAGCTCAAGAGACCCAGTACTTC
>few|TRBV4-2|.|TRBJ2-1
CASSQGEQGRPYNEQFF
TGTGCCAGCAGCCAAGGCGAACAGGGGAGGCCCTACAATGAGCAGTTCTTC
>.|TRBV6-5|.|TRBJ2-5
CASSYSTPAETQYF
TGTGCCAGCAGTTACTCGACACCAGCAGAGACCCAGTACTTC
>.|TRBV18|.|TRBJ1-4
CASARDLTTNEKLFF
TGTGCCAGTGCAAGGGACTTAACAACTAATGAAAAACTGTTTTTT
>.|TRBV20-1|.|TRBJ2-1
CSASRDSYNEQFF
TGCAGTGCTAGCAGGGATAGCTACAATGAGCAGTTCTTC
>many|TRBV7-9|.|TRBJ1-2
CASGFGASSRGYTF
TGTGCCAGCGGGTTTGGGGCCTCAAGCCGTGGCTACACCTTC
>few|TRBV12-3/TRBV12-4|.|TRBJ1-6
CASSWGRGNSPLHF
TGTGCCAGCAGTTGGGGACGGGGTAATTCACCCCTCCACTTT
>many|TRBV20-1|.|TRBJ2-1
CSAPDSREDEQFF
TGCAGTGCTCCGGACTCAAGAGAGGATGAGCAGTTCTTC
>.|TRBV7-2|.|TRBJ2-2
CASSPKADPNTGELFF
TGTGCCAGCAGCCCTAAGGCGGATCCGAACACCGGGGAGCTGTTTTTT
>.|TRBV5-1|.|TRBJ1-3
CASRDSISGNTIYF
TGCGCCAGCAGGGACAGCATTTCTGGAAACACCATATATTTT
>.|TRBV24-1|TRBD2|TRBJ2-1
CATSDASGSYNEQFF
TGTGCCACCAGTGATGCTAGCGGCTCCTACAATGAGCAGTTCTTC
>few|TRBV7-9|.|TRBJ2-2
CASSLRNGELFF
TGTGCCAGCAGCTTAAGAAACGGGGAGCTGTTTTTT
>few|TRBV12-3/TRBV12-4|.|TRBJ1-5
CASSFPPGRAPQHF
TGTGCCAGCAGTTTCCCCCCCGGTCGTGCGCCCCAGCATTTT
>few|TRBV12-3/TRBV12-4|.|TRBJ1-2
CASSLGKDASYGYTF
TGTGCCAGCAGCTTAGGAAAAGACGCTTCCTATGGCTACACCTTC
>.|TRBV18|.|TRBJ1-1
CASSSGDTTEAFF
TGTGCCAGCTCGTCAGGGGATACGACTGAAGCTTTCTTT
>few|TRBV12-3/TRBV12-4|.|TRBJ1-1
CASTPQGLALNTEAFF
TGTGCCAGCACCCCCCAGGGGCTCGCCTTGAACACTGAAGCTTTCTTT
>.|TRBV7-8|TRBD1|TRBJ1-5
CASSLATGDVNQPQHF
TGTGCCAGCAGCTTAGCGACAGGGGATGTGAATCAGCCCCAGCATTTT
>few|TRBV20-1|.|TRBJ2-1
CSASGAEGARNEQFF
TGCAGTGCTAGCGGTGCGGAGGGGGCGCGAAATGAGCAGTTCTTC
>.|TRBV2|.|TRBJ1-2
CASIQSQNYGYTF
TGTGCCAGCATCCAGTCACAAAACTATGGCTACACCTTC
>few|TRBV13|TRBD1|TRBJ2-4
CASSPSTYTGQIQYF
TGTGCCAGCAGCCCATCTACATACACGGGACAGATTCAGTACTTC
>.|TRBV2|.|TRBJ1-5
CASSESTGSQPQHF
TGTGCCAGCAGTGAAAGTACGGGGAGTCAGCCCCAGCATTTT
>many|TRBV3-1|.|TRBJ2-3
CASSQAPPPDTQYF
TGTGCCAGCAGCCAAGCACCCCCCCCGGATACGCAGTATTTT